One sample yielded the 15 T cell receptor beta chains listed below, sequenced in a study of T cell repertoires in cytomegalovirus infection. Their antigen targets remain unknown. TCRdb reanalysed the reads using MiXCR and keeps one entry per CDR3 protein. The top ten clones hold roughly an eighth of a sample with 830,000 or so distinct CDR3 sequences, around a third of them seen once. The specimen comprised cultured CD8+ T cells from PBMCs, sampled from culture after CMV antigen stimulation. These receptors came from a human donor in good health (CMV status not recorded). Some clones in this sample may be carry-over from other donors' samples.

This clonotype showed up just a few times. This chain uses TRBV7-9 with TRBJ2-3; 10 positions agree with TRBD2. V trimming: 2 bases; J trimming: 7 bases; junction bases outside the gene matches: 6. CDR3 length: 15 residues. Germline values: CDR1 SEHNR, CDR2 FQNEAQ (reference sequence). The CDR3 DNA follows: TGTGCCAGCAGCTTACTAGCGGGGGACCCTAATACGCAGTATTTT. Its translation: CASSLLAGDPNTQYF. The whole variable domain, filled in from reference TRBV7-9 and TRBJ2-3, reads DTGVSQNPRHKITKRGQNVTFRCDPISEHNRLYWYRQTLGQGPEFLTYFQNEAQLEKSRLLSDRFSAERPKGSFSTLEIQRTEQGDSAMYLCASSLLAGDPNTQYFGPGTRLTVL.

The chain carries TRBV27 and TRBJ1-2, with TRBD1 matching over 7 bases. The CDR3 is 13 residues long. V shed 6 bases, J shed 4 bases, and the junction held 5 bases outside the gene matches. Germline values: CDR1 MNHEY, CDR2 SMNVEV (reference sequence). The CDR3 region is CASRQGSGYGYTF. CDR3 DNA sequence: TGTGCCAGCAGACAGGGGTCCGGCTATGGCTACACCTTC.

The chain joins TRBV7-8 to TRBJ2-6, with 7 bases lining up with TRBD1. This CDR3 is built from 17 residues. Per the germline V gene, CDR1 is SGHVS and CDR2 is FQNEAQ. Unmatched junction bases numbered 7, after V lost 5 bases and J lost 0 bases. This chain's CDR3 is CASSDRDRSSGANVLTF. The CDR3 bases are TGTGCCAGCAGCGACAGGGACCGGAGCTCTGGGGCCAACGTCCTGACTTTC.

The V call is TRBV9, the J call TRBJ2-1, with TRBD2 matching 10 bases. Germline CDR1 is SGDLS and CDR2 is YYNGEE. The CDR3 totals 17 residues. J was trimmed by 10 bases and V by 0 bases; bases with no gene match: 13. In DNA form, the CDR3 reads TGTGCCAGCAGCGTAGGTCTAGCGGGGGCCCGGCCGAGCGAGCAGTTCTTC. It yields the protein CASSVGLAGARPSEQFF.

The chain links TRBV6-8 to TRBJ2-5; 7 positions agree with TRBD1. The V gene's germline CDR1 is MNHGY and CDR2 SAAAGT. The CDR3 sequence is 16 residues long. V shed 2 bases, J shed 1 base, and the junction held 7 bases outside the gene matches. The CDR3 sequence: CASSYPVGTAQETQYF. The CDR3 nucleotides are TGTGCCAGCAGTTACCCGGTAGGGACAGCCCAAGAGACCCAGTACTTC.

The rearrangement links TRBV6-1 to TRBJ2-2; D unclear. CDR3 length equals 15 residues. Germline V gives CDR1 MNHNS, CDR2 SASEGT. The V end lost 9 bases, the J end lost 5 bases, and 19 bases lay between the germline ends. The CDR3 region is CASMTPGLRTGELFF. The CDR3 DNA follows: TGTGCCAGTATGACGCCGGGTCTGCGGACCGGGGAGCTGTTTTTT.

CDR3 sequence: CASSYLSNSYEQYF. CDR3 nucleotide sequence: TGTGCCAGCAGTTACTTGAGTAACAGCTACGAGCAGTACTTC. This sequence joins TRBV6-2 or TRBV6-3 and TRBJ2-7; D not certain. In germline, CDR1 is MNHEY, CDR2 SVGEGT. The CDR3 covers 14 residues. V was cut by 1 base and J by 3 bases, with 10 bases left in between.

The chain joins TRBV7-1 to TRBJ1-3, with D hard to call. TRBV7-1 is marked as an open reading frame, function uncertain. V dropped 5 bases and J dropped 7 bases, with 12 bases sitting between them. This CDR3 has 13 amino acids. CDR3 in amino acids: CASSPSGWNTIYF. In nucleotides, the CDR3 is TGTGCCAGCAGCCCATCCGGGTGGAACACCATATATTTT.

The CDR3 spells CASSSSRDLPYNEQFF. The DNA for the CDR3 is TGCGCCAGCAGCTCCAGCCGGGACTTACCCTACAATGAGCAGTTCTTC. The chain combines TRBV5-1 with TRBJ2-1, with D possibly matching TRBD2 (6 bases). The V gene lost 3 bases and the J gene lost 2 bases, with 15 bases spanning the gap. This CDR3 comprises 16 residues. Germline V gene sequence: CDR1 SGHRS, CDR2 YFSETQ.

The rearrangement joins TRBV13 to TRBJ2-7; the match to TRBD1 covers 10 bases. CDR3 length equals 15 residues. The V and J ends lost 5 bases and 2 bases, in that order; junction bases with no gene match: 6. In germline, CDR1 is PRHDT, CDR2 FYEKMQ (reference sequence). The CDR3 spells CASSAGTGEAYEQYV. The CDR3 region has the DNA TGTGCCAGCAGCGCCGGGACAGGGGAGGCCTACGAGCAGTACGTC.

This clonotype was detected many times. The chain joins TRBV5-1 to TRBJ1-2; D unclear. V lost 2 bases and J lost 3, with 17 bases in between. The CDR3 is 16 amino acids. Per the germline V gene, CDR1 is SGHRS and CDR2 is YFSETQ. The DNA for the CDR3 is TGCGCCAGCAGCTTAAGGTCGGCCCTTCTGCACTATGGCTACACCTTC. Its translation is CASSLRSALLHYGYTF.

CDR3 in amino acids: CASTGEGLAGIVWNEQFF. CDR3 DNA: TGTGCCAGCACCGGTGAAGGACTAGCGGGGATCGTCTGGAATGAGCAGTTCTTC. V gene TRBV7-6 combines with J gene TRBJ2-1; 12 nucleotides line up with TRBD2. The V gene end was trimmed by 7 bases and the J gene end by 7 bases; junction bases not matched to a gene: 17. The CDR3 covers 18 residues. The germline gives CDR1 SGHVS, CDR2 FNYEAQ.

This clonotype has just a few counts. The rearrangement links TRBV7-2 to TRBJ2-7; possible D gene TRBD2, 5 bases. The germline V and J ends were trimmed by 1 base and 2 bases, with 9 bases remaining between them. This CDR3 is built from 14 residues. Looked up from germline, CDR1 is SGHTA and CDR2 is FQGNSA. DNA for the CDR3: TGTGCCAGCAGCTTAGGAGGGTTAACCTACGAGCAGTACGTC. Protein: CASSLGGLTYEQYV.

This clonotype was seen just once. The chain links TRBV9 to TRBJ1-5; D is uncertain. The CDR3 length is 16 residues. CDR1 and CDR2 (germline): SGDLS, YYNGEE. V was shortened by 0 bases and J by 3 bases, with 13 bases between the two germline ends. As DNA, the CDR3 is TGTGCCAGCAGCGTAGATGGGCGCACAAACAATCAGCCCCAGCATTTT. This translates into CASSVDGRTNNQPQHF.

This clonotype was found many times. The rearrangement joins TRBV7-8 to TRBJ2-3; 8 bases match TRBD2. There are 12 residues in the CDR3. CDR1 and CDR2 from the germline V gene are SGHVS and FQNEAQ. Trimming cost V 6 bases and J 6 bases; bases outside gene matches: 2. CDR3 nucleotides: TGTGCCAGCAGTCCGGGGGGGGATACGCAGTATTTT. The encoded protein is CASSPGGDTQYF.